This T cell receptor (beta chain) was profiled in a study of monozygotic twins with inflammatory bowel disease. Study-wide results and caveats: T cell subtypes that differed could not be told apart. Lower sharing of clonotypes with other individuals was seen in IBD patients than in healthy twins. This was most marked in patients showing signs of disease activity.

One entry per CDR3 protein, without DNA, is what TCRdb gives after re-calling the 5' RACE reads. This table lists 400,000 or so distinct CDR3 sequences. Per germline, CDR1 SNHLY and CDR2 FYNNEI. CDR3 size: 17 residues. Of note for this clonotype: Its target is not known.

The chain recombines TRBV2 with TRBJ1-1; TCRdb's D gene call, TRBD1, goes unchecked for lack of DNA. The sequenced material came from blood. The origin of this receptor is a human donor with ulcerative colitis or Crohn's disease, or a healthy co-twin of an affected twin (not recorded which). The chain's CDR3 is CASSGSRGAPMNTEAFF.